This T cell receptor (beta chain) was observed in a study of control samples from healthy donors and cancer patients. Losses at the gene ends were 4 bases for V and 6 bases for J; bases not matched to a gene: 9. CDR3 size: 15 residues. Germline CDR1 reads SGDLS; CDR2 reads YYNGEE. Produced via immunoSEQ multiplex PCR; TCRdb's table is partial and in-frame only. The repertoire holds roughly 200,000 clones, with about 93% as singletons. This sequence joins TRBV9 and TRBJ1-4, with 7 bases fitting TRBD1. The clonotype originates from a man aged 50 or older in good health. Input material: blood. CDR3 DNA: TGTGCCAGCAGCTCTGCAGGGGGTCGGGATGAAAAACTGTTTTTT. Translation gives CASSSAGGRDEKLFF.